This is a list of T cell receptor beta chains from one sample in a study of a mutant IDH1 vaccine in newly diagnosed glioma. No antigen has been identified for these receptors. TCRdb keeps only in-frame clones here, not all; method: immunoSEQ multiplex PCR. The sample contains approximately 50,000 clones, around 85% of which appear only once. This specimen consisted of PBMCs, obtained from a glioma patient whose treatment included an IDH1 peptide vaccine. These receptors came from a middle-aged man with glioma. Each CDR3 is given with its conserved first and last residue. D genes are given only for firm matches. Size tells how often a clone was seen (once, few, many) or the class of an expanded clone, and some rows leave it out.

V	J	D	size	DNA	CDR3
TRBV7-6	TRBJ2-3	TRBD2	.	TGTGCCAGCAGCTCCGCCGGGACTAGCGGGGCAGATACGCAGTATTTT	CASSSAGTSGADTQYF
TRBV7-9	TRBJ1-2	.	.	TGTGCCAGCAGCTTTCGGACGGATAACTATGGCTACACCTTC	CASSFRTDNYGYTF
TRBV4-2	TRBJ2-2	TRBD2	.	TGTGCCAGCAGCCCCGAGGGCCTAGCGGGAGGTACCGGGGAGCTGTTTTTT	CASSPEGLAGGTGELFF
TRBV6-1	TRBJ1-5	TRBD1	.	TGTGCCAGCGAGGGACAGGGAGGGCATCAGCCCCAGCATTTT	CASEGQGGHQPQHF
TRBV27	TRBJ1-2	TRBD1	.	TGTGCCAGCGGCATACAGGGGAACTATGGCTACACCTTC	CASGIQGNYGYTF
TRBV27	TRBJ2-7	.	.	TGTGCCAGCAGTTTAACTTATGGCTACGAGCAGTACTTC	CASSLTYGYEQYF
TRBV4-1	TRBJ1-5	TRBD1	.	TGCGCCAGCAGCCAAGCTGACAGGGGTAATCAGCCCCAGCATTTT	CASSQADRGNQPQHF
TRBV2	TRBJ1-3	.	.	TGTGCCAGGGGGCGTTTAGGTGGAAACACCATATATTTT	CARGRLGGNTIYF
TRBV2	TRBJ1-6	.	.	TGTGCCAGCAATTCGGACGGCTCCTATAATTCACCCCTCCACTTT	CASNSDGSYNSPLHF
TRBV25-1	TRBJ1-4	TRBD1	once	TGTGCCAGCAGTGAGTGGGGACAGGGGATCGCTAATGAAAAACTGTTTTTT	CASSEWGQGIANEKLFF
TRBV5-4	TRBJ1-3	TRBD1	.	TGTGCCAGCAGCTTGAACGGGTACAGGGGACTCTCTGGAAACACCATATATTTT	CASSLNGYRGLSGNTIYF
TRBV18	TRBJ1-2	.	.	TGTGCCAGCTCAGCTTACCAGAGTAACATCTATGGCTACACCTTC	CASSAYQSNIYGYTF
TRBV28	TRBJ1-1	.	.	TGTGCCAGCCGCTCGGGCGGAAGCACTGAAGCTTTCTTT	CASRSGGSTEAFF
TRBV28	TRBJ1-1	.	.	TGTGCCAGCAGTGACAACACTGAAGCTTTCTTT	CASSDNTEAFF
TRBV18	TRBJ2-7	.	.	TGTGCCAGCTCAGGGGCAGCGGGCTACGAGCAGTACTTC	CASSGAAGYEQYF
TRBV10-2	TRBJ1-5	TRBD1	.	TGCGCCAGCAGTGAGTCGGGGACAGGGAAGGGCCAGCCCCAGCATTTT	CASSESGTGKGQPQHF
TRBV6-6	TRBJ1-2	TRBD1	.	TGTGCCAGCAGTTATGCCGGGACAGGCTCCCATGGCTACACCTTC	CASSYAGTGSHGYTF
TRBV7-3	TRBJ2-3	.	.	TGTGCCAGCAGACGTGACAGAATCACAGATACGCAGTATTTT	CASRRDRITDTQYF
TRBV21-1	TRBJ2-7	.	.	TGTGCCAGCATCCGGGCTGGGGCCTACGAGCAGTACTTC	CASIRAGAYEQYF
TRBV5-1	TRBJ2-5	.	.	TGCGCCAGCAGCTCCGGGGACTCGATGGGGGAGACCCAGTACTTC	CASSSGDSMGETQYF
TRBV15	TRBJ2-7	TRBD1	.	TGTGCCACCAGCAGAAGGGACAGCCCCTACGAGCAGTACTTC	CATSRRDSPYEQYF
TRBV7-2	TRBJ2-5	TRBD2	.	TGTGCCAGCAGCGATCTAGCGGGAGCCCAAGAGACCCAGTACTTC	CASSDLAGAQETQYF
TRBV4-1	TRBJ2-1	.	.	TGCGCCAGCAGCCAAACCTACAGGGACCCCTACAATGAGCAGTTCTTC	CASSQTYRDPYNEQFF
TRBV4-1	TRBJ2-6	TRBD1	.	TGCGCCAGCAGCCAAGCCGGGACAGGGTCATTCTCTGGGGCCAACGTCCTGACTTTC	CASSQAGTGSFSGANVLTF
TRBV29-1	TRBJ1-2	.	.	TGCAGCGTTGTGGCGGGGACCAACTATGGCTACACCTTC	CSVVAGTNYGYTF
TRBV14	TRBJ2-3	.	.	TGTGCCAGCAGCCAGTCACCAACGGAGACGCAGTATTTT	CASSQSPTETQYF
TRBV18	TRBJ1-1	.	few	TGTGCCAGCTCACCAGGGGGGAGGACTGAAGCTTTCTTT	CASSPGGRTEAFF
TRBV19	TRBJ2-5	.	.	TGTGCCAGTAGTATAGCGGGAACGGAGACCCAGTACTTC	CASSIAGTETQYF
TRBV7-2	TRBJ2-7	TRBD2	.	TGTGCCAGCAGCTTGACTAGCGGGAGTATCTACGAGCAGTACTTC	CASSLTSGSIYEQYF
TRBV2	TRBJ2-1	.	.	TGTGCCAGCAGGGACAGCCTCAGCTCCTACAATGAGCAGTTCTTC	CASRDSLSSYNEQFF
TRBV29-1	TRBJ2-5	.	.	TGCAGCGTTGAAGATATACTGGGGGAGACCCAGTACTTC	CSVEDILGETQYF
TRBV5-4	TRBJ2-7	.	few	TGTGCCAGCAGCCTGGGATGCTACTTC	CASSLGCYF
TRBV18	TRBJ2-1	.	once	TGTGCCAGCTCACCATTGATCAGGGGCAGCAATGAGCAGTTCTTC	CASSPLIRGSNEQFF
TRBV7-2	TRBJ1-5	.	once	TGTGCCAGCAGAGGGGCAGGGTCGGAAAATCAGCCCCAGCATTTT	CASRGAGSENQPQHF
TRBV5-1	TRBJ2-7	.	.	TGCGCCAGCAGCTTTCAGGGGTACGAGCAGTACTTC	CASSFQGYEQYF
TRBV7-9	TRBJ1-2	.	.	TGTGCCAGCAGCTTAATCCCTGGCTACACCTTC	CASSLIPGYTF
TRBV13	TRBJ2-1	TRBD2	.	TGTGCCAGCAGCTTAGACCAACTAGCGGGGAACAATGAGCAGTTCTTC	CASSLDQLAGNNEQFF
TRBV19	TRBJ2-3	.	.	TGTGCCAGTAGTATTCGAGGGGGTTGGACAGATACGCAGTATTTT	CASSIRGGWTDTQYF